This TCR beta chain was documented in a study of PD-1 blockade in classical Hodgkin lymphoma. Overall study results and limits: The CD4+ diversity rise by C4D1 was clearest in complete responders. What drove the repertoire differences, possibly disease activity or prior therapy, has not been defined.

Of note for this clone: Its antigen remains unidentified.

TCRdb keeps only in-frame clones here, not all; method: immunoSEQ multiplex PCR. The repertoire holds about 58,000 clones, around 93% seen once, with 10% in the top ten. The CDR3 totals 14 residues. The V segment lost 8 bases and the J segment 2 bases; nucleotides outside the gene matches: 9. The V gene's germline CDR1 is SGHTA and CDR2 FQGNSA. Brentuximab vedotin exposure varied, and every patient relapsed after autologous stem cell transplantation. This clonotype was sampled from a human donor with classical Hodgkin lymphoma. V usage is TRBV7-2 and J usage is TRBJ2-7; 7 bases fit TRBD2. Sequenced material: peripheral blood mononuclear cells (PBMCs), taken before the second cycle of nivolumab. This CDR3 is CASSLTSFTYEQYF. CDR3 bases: TGTGCCAGCTCCCTGACTAGCTTTACCTACGAGCAGTACTTC.